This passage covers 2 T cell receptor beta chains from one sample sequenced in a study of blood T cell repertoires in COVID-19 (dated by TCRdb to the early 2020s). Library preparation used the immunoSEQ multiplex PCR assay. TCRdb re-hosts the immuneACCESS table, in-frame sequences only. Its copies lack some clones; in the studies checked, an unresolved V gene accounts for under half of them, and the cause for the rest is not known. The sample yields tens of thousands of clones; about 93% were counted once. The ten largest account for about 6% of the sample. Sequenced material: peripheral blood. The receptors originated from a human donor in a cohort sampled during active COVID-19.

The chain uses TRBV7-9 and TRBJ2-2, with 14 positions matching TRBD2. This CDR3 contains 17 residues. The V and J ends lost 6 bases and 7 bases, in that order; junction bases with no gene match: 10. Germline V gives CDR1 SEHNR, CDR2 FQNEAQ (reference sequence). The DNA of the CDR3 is TGTGCCAGCAGTTTTGGACTAGCGGGGGGAGGCATCGGGGAGCTGTTTTTT. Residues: CASSFGLAGGGIGELFF.

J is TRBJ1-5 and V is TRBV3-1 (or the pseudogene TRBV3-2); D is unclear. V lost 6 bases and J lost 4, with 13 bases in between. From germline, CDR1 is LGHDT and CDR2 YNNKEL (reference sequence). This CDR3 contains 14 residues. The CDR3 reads CASSFKAGNQPQHF. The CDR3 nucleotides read TGTGCCAGCAGTTTCAAGGCGGGAAATCAGCCCCAGCATTTT.